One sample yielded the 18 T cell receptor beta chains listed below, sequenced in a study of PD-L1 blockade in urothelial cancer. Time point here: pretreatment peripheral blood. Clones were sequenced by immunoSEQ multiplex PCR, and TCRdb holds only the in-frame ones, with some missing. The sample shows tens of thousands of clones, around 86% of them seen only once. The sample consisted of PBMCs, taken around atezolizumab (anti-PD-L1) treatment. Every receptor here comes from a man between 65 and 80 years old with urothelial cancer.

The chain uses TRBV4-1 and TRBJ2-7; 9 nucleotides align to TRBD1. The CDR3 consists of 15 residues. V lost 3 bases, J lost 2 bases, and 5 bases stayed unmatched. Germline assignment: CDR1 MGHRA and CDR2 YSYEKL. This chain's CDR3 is CASSHPGQGTYEQYF. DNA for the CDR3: TGCGCCAGCAGCCATCCTGGACAGGGGACCTACGAGCAGTACTTC.

CDR3 nucleotide sequence: TGTGCCAGTAGTATAGTGGGCGGGACAGTTGGCTACACCTTC. It yields the protein CASSIVGGTVGYTF. The J gene is TRBJ1-2, the V gene TRBV19, with 7 bases that match TRBD1. J was trimmed by 7 bases and V by 1 base; bases with no gene match: 6. Germline values: CDR1 LNHDA, CDR2 SQIVND (reference sequence). The CDR3 has 14 amino acids.

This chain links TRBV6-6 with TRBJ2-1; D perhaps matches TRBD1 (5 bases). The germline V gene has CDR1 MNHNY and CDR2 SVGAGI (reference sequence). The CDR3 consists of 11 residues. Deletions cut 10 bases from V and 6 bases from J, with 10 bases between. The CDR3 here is CATEQGNEQFF. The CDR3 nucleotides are TGTGCCACGGAGCAGGGCAATGAGCAGTTCTTC.

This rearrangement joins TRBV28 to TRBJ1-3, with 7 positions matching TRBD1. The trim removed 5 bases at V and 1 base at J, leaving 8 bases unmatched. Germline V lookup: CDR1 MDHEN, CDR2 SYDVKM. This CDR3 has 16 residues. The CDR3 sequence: CASSSPSGQSGNTIYF. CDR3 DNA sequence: TGTGCCAGCAGTAGCCCTTCGGGACAGTCTGGAAACACCATATATTTT.

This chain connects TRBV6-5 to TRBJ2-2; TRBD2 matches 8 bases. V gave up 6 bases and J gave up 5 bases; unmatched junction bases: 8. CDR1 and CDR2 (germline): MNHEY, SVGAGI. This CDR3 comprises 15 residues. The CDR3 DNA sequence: TGTGCCAGCAGCCCTCCGGGGGGGAGGACCGGGGAGCTGTTTTTT. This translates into CASSPPGGRTGELFF.

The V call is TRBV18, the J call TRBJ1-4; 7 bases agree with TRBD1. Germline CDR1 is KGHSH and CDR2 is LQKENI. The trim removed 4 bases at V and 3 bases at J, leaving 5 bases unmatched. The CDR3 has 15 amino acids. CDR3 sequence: CASSQQGTSNEKLFF. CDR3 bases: TGTGCCAGCTCACAACAGGGGACTTCTAATGAAAAACTGTTTTTT.

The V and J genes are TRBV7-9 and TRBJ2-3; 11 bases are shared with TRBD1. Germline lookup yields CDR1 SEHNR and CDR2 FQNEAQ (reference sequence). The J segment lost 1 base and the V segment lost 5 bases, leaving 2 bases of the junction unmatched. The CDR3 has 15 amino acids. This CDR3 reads CASSGTGGGTDTQYF. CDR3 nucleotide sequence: TGTGCCAGCAGCGGGACAGGGGGGGGCACAGATACGCAGTATTTT.

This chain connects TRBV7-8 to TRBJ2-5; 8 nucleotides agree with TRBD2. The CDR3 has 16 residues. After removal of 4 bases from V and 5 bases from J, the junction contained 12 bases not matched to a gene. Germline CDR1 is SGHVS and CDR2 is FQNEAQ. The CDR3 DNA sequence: TGTGCCAGCAGCTCTTTAACGGGAGGGGGTAGGGAGACCCAGTACTTC. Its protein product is CASSSLTGGGRETQYF.

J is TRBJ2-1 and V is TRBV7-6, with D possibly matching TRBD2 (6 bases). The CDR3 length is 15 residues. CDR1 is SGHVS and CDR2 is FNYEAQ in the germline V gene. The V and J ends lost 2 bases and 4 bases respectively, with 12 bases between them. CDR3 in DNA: TGTGCCAGCAGCTTAACGGGGGAACATTACAATGAGCAGTTCTTC. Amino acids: CASSLTGEHYNEQFF.

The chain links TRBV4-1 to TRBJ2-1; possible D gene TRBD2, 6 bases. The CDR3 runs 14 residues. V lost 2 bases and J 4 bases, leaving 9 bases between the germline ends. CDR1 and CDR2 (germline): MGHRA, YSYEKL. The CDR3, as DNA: TGCGCCAGCAGCCAACTGGGACTTTACAATGAGCAGTTCTTC. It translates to CASSQLGLYNEQFF.

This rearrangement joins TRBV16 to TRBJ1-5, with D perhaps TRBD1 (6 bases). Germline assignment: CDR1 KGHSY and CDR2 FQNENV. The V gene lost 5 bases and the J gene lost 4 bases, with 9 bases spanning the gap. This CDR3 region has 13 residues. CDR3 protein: CASSKQGNQPQHF. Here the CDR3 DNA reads TGTGCCAGCAGCAAACAGGGAAATCAGCCCCAGCATTTT.

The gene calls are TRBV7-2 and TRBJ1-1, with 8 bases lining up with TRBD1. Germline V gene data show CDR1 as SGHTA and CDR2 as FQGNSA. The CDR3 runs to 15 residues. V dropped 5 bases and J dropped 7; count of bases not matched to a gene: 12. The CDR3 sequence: CASSIAMTGADEAFF. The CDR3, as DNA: TGTGCCAGCAGCATCGCCATGACAGGGGCGGATGAAGCTTTCTTT.

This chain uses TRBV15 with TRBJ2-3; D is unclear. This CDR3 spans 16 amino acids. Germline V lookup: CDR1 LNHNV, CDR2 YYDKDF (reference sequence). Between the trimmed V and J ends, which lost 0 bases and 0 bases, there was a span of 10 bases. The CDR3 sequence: CATSRDSSPSTDTQYF. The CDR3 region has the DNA TGTGCCACCAGCAGAGATTCAAGCCCGAGCACAGATACGCAGTATTTT.

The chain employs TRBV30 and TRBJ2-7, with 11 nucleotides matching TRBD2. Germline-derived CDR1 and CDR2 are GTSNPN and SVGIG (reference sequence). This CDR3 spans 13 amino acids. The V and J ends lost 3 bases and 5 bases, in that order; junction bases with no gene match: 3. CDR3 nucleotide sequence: TGTGCCTGGAGAACTAGCGGGAGAAACGAGCAGTACTTC. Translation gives CAWRTSGRNEQYF.

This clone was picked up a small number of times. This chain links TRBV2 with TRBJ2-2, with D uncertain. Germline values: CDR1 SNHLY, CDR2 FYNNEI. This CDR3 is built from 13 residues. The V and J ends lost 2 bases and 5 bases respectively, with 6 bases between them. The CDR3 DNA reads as TGTGCCAGCAGTGAAACAACGACCGGGGAGCTGTTTTTT. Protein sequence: CASSETTTGELFF.

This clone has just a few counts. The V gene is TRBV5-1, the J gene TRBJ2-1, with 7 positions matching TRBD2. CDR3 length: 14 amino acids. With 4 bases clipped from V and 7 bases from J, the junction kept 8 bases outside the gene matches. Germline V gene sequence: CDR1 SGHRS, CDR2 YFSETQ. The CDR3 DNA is TGCGCCAGCAGCCTGGACTCCGGGAGGAATGAGCAGTTCTTC. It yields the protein CASSLDSGRNEQFF.

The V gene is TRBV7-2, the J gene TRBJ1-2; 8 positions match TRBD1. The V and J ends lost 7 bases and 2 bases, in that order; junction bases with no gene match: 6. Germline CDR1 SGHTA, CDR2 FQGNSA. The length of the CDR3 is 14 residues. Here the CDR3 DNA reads TGTGCCAGCACTCGGGACAGGAGAAACTATGGCTACACCTTC. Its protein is CASTRDRRNYGYTF.

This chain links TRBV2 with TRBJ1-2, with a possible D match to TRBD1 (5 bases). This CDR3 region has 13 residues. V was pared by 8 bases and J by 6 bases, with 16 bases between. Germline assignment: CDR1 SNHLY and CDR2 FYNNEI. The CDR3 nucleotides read TGTGCCAGCCGGCGGGGGGAAGCAGATGGCTACACCTTC. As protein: CASRRGEADGYTF.